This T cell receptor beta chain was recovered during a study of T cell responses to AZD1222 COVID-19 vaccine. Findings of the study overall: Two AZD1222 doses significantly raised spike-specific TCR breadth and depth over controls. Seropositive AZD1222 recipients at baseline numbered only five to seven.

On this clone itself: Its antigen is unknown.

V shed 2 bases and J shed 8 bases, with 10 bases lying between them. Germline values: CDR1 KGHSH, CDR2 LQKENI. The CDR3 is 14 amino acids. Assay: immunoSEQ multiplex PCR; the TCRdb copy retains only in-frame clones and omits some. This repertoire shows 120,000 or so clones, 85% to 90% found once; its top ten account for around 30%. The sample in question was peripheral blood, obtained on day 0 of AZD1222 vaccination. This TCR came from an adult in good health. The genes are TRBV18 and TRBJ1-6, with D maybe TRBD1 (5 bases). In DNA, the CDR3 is TGTGCCAGCTCACCAGGGGGTGGCGATTCACCCCTCCACTTT. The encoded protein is CASSPGGGDSPLHF.